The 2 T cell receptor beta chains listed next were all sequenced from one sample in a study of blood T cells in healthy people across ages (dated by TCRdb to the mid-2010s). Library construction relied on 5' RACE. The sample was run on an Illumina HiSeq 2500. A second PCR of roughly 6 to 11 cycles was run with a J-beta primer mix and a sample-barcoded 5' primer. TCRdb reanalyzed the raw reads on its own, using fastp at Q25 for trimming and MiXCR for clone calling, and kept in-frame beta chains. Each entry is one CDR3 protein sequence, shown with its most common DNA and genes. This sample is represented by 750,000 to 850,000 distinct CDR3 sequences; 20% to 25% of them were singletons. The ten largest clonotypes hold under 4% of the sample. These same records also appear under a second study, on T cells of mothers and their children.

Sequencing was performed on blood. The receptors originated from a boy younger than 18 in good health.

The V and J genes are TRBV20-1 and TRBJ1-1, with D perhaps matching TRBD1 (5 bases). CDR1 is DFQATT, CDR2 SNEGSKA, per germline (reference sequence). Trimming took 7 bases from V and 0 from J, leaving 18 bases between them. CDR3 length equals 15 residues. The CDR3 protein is CSVPGEGNMNTEAFF. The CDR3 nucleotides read TGCAGTGTTCCGGGGGAGGGGAACATGAACACTGAAGCTTTCTTT.

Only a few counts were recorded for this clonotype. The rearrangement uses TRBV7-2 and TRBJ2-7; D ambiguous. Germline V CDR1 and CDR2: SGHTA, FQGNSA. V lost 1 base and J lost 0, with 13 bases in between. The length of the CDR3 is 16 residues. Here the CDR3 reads CASSLGWGLPSYEQYF. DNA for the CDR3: TGTGCCAGCAGCTTAGGTTGGGGTCTACCCTCCTACGAGCAGTACTTC.